These T cell receptor beta chains were read from a single sample in a study of cytomegalovirus exposure and HLA in healthy donors. TCRdb keeps only in-frame clones here, not all; method: immunoSEQ multiplex PCR. This sample yields over 250,000 clones, of which just over 85% are seen a single time; almost 4% belongs to the top ten. The sample taken for sequencing was PBMCs. The receptors were gathered from a man aged 40-49 years in good health and CMV-seropositive. Each CDR3 is given with its conserved first and last residue. The D gene is left open where the match is weak. A clone size is listed for some rows: how often the clone was seen (once, few, many), or a class if it is expanded.

.	.	TRBJ2-1	TRBV6-5	TGTGCCAGCAGTTACTCGGGGGGGCGGAGAGGGGATGAGCAGTTCTTC	CASSYSGGRRGDEQFF
.	.	TRBJ1-2	TRBV19	TGTGCCAGTAGTATAGTCGGTAGGACAGTCGACAACTATGGCTACACCTTC	CASSIVGRTVDNYGYTF
.	.	TRBJ2-1	TRBV4-3	TGCGCCAGCAGCCTGGCTAGGGGTGAGCAGTTCTTC	CASSLARGEQFF
.	TRBD1	TRBJ2-5	TRBV29-1	TGCAGCGTTGAAGCGCCCCGCCAGGGGGCACAAGAGACCCAGTACTTC	CSVEAPRQGAQETQYF
.	TRBD2	TRBJ2-3	TRBV28	TGTGCCAGCAGTCCGCGACTAGCGGGAGTGGCAGATACGCAGTATTTT	CASSPRLAGVADTQYF
few	.	TRBJ1-1	TRBV30	TGTGCCTGGAGTGTACAGGGCGGTGTAGCTTTCTTT	CAWSVQGGVAFF
few	TRBD1	TRBJ1-4	TRBV5-1	TGCGCCAGCAGCTCCACGGGACAGGGGATTGAAAAACTGTTTTTT	CASSSTGQGIEKLFF
.	.	TRBJ2-5	TRBV5-1	TGCGCCAGCAGCCCCCTCAATGGCTTAGAGACCCAGTACTTC	CASSPLNGLETQYF
.	TRBD2	TRBJ2-7	TRBV4-3	TGCGCCAGCAGCCAAGATTATCTAGCGGGGCCCTACGAGCAGTACTTC	CASSQDYLAGPYEQYF
.	TRBD2	TRBJ2-2	TRBV9	TGTGCCAGCAGCGTAACCCTTGATCCTAGCGGGAGGGCCTATGGCGGGGAGCTGTTTTTT	CASSVTLDPSGRAYGGELFF
.	.	TRBJ2-2	TRBV28	TGTGCCAGCAGGACCGGGGGGACACGGCGTTTGACCGGGGAGCTGTTTTTT	CASRTGGTRRLTGELFF
.	.	TRBJ1-3	TRBV7-2	TGTGCCAGCAGCCTCTATTTGAGCTCTGGAAACACCATATATTTT	CASSLYLSSGNTIYF
.	.	TRBJ1-2	TRBV4-3	TGCGCCAGCAGCCAAGACCGGCGGGGCTACACCTTC	CASSQDRRGYTF
.	TRBD1	TRBJ1-5	TRBV6-1	TGTGCCAGCAACAGGGGATGGAATCAGCCCCAGCATTTT	CASNRGWNQPQHF
.	TRBD1	TRBJ1-1	TRBV7-2	TGTGCCAGCAGCTGGGACAGGGTGACTGAAGCTTTCTTT	CASSWDRVTEAFF
.	TRBD2	TRBJ2-5	TRBV28	TGTGCCAGCAGATTGGGGAGGGAGGTTGAGACCCAGTACTTC	CASRLGREVETQYF
.	TRBD1	TRBJ2-5	TRBV18	TGTGCCAGCTCACCACCAAGGGACAGATACCAAGAGACCCAGTACTTC	CASSPPRDRYQETQYF
.	TRBD1	TRBJ1-1	TRBV2	TGTGCCAGCAGGGGACAGGACCGCACTGAAGCTTTCTTT	CASRGQDRTEAFF
.	TRBD1	TRBJ2-1	TRBV6-6	TGTGCCAGCAGTTCAACAGGGGGGAACAATGAGCAGTTCTTC	CASSSTGGNNEQFF
.	.	TRBJ1-1	TRBV5-1	TGCGCCAGCAGCTTGGGGCCGGCGGACAGACTTATGAACACTGAAGCTTTCTTT	CASSLGPADRLMNTEAFF
.	TRBD2	TRBJ2-1	TRBV4-2	TGTGCCAGCAGCCATCCCGGACTAGCGGGAGTAAGCTCCTACAATGAGCAGTTCTTC	CASSHPGLAGVSSYNEQFF
once	.	TRBJ1-1	TRBV12-5	TGTGCTAGTGGTTGGGGCAGGGCCACTCTTAGGGACACTGAAGCTTTCTTT	CASGWGRATLRDTEAFF